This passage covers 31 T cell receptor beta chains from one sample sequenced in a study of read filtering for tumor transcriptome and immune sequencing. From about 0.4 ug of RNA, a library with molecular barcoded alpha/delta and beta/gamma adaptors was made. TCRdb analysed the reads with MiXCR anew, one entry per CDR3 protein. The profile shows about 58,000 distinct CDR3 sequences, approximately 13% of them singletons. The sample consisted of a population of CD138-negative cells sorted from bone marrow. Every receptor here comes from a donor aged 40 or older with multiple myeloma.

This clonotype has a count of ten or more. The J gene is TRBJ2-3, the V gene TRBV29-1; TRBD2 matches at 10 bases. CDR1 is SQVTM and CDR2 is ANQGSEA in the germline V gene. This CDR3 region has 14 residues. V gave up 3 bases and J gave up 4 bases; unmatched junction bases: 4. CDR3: CSVEELAGSDTQYF. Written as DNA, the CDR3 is TGCAGCGTTGAGGAACTAGCGGGATCAGATACGCAGTATTTT.

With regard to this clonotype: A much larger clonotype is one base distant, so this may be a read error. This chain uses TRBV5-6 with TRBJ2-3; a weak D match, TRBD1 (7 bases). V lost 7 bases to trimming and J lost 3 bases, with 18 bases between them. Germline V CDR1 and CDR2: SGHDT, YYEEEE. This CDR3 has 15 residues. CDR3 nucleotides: TGTGCCAGCGGATTGACAGGGCGGGGAACAGATACGCAGTATTTT. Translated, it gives CASGLTGRGTDTQYF.

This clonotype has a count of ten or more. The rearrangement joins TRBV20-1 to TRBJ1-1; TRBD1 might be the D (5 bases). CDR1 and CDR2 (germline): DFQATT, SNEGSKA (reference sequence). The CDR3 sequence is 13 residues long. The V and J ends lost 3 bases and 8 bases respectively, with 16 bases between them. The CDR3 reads CSARFFGGREAFF. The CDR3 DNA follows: TGCAGTGCTAGGTTCTTCGGGGGTAGGGAAGCTTTCTTT.

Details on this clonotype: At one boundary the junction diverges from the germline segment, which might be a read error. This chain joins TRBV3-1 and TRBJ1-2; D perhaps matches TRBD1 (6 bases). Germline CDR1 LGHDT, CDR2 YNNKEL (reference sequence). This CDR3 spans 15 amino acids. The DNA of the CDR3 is TGTGCCAACAGCCAGCTGAGGGGGGTTAACTATGGCTACACCTTC. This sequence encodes CANSQLRGVNYGYTF.

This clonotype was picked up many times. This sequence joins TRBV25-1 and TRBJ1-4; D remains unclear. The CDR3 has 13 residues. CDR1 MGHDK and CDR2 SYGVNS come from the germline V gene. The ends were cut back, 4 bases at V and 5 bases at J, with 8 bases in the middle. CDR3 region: CASSVGGNEKLFF. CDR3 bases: TGTGCCAGCAGTGTAGGAGGGAATGAAAAACTGTTTTTT.

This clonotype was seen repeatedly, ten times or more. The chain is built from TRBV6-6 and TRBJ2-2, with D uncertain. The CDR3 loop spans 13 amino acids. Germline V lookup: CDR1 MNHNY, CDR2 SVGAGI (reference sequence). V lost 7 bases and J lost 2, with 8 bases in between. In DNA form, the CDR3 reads TGTGCCAGCAACAAACACAACACCGGGGAGCTGTTTTTT. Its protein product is CASNKHNTGELFF.

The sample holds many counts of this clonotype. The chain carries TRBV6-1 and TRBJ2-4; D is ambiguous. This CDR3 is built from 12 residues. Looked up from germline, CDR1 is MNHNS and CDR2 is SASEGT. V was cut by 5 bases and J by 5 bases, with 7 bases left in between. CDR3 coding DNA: TGTGCCAGCAGTAACACAGAAAACATTCAGTACTTC. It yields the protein CASSNTENIQYF.

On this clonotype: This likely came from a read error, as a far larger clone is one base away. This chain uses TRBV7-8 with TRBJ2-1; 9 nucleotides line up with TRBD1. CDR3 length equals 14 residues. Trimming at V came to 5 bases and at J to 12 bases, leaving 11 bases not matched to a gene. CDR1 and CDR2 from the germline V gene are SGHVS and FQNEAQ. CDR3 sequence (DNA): TGTGCCAGCAGCCCGTCGGGACAGGGAGAAGGGCAGTTCTTC. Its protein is CASSPSGQGEGQFF. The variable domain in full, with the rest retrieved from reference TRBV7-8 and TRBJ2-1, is GAGVSQSPRYKVAKRGQDVALRCDPISGHVSLFWYQQALGQGPEFLTYFQNEAQLDKSGLPSDRFFAERPEGSVSTLKIQRTQQEDSAVYLCASSPSGQGEGQFFGPGTRLTVL.

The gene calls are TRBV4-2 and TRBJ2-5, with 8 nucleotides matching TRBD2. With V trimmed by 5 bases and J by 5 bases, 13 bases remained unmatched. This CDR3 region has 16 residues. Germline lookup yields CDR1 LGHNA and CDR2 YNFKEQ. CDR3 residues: CASSGRVRGGAETQYF. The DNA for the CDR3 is TGTGCCAGCAGCGGAAGGGTACGGGGGGGGGCGGAGACCCAGTACTTC.

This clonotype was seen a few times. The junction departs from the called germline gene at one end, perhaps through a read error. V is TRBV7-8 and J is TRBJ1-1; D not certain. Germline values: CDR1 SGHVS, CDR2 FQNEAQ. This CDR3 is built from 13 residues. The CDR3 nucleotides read TGTGCCAGCAGCTTTAGACATAACACTGACGCTTTCTTT. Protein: CASSFRHNTDAFF.

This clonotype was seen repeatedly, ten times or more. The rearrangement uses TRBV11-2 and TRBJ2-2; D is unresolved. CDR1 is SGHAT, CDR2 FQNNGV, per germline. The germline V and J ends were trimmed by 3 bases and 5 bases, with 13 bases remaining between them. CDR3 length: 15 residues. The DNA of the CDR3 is TGTGCCAGCAGCTTCCCCCGTCAGAGGACCGGGGAGCTGTTTTTT. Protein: CASSFPRQRTGELFF.

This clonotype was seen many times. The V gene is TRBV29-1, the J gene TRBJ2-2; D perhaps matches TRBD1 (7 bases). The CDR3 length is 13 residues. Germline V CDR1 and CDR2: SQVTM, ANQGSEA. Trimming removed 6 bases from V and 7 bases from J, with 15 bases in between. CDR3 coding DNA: TGCAGCGTGGGGGGACAGAACTTCGGGGAGCTGTTTTTT. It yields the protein CSVGGQNFGELFF.

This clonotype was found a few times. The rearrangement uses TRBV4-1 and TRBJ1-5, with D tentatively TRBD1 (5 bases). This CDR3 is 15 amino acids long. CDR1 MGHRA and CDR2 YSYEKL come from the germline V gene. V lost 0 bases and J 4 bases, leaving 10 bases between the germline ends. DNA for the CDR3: TGCGCCAGCAGCCAAGATTCCAGGGATAATCAGCCCCAGCATTTT. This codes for CASSQDSRDNQPQHF.

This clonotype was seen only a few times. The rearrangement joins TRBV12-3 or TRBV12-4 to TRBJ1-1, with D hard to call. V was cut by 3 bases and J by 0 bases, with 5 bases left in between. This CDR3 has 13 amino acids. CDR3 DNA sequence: TGTGCCAGCAGTTTCAACTTGAACACTGAAGCTTTCTTT. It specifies CASSFNLNTEAFF.

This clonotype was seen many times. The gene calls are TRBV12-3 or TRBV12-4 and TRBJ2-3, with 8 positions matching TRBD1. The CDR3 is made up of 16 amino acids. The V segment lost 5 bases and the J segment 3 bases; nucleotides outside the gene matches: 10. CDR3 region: CASSHTGQGRTDTQYF. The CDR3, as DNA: TGTGCCAGCAGTCACACTGGACAGGGACGAACAGATACGCAGTATTTT.

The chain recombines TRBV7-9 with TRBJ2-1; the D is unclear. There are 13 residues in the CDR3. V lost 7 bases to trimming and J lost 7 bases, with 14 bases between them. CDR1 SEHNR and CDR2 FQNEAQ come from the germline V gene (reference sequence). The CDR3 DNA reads TGTGCCAGCACCTTGGTTCTGGGAAATGAGCAGTTCTTC. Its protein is CASTLVLGNEQFF.

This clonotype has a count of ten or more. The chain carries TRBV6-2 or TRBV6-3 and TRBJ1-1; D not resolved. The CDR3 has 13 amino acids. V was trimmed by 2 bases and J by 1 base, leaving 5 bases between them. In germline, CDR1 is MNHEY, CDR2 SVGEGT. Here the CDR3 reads CASSYPANTEAFF. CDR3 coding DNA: TGTGCCAGCAGTTACCCAGCGAACACTGAAGCTTTCTTT.

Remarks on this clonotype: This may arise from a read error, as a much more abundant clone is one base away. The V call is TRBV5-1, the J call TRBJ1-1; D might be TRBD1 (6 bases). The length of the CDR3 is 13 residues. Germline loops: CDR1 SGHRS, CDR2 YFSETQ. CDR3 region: CASSKRRDTEALF. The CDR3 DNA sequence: TGCGCCAGCAGCAAGAGGAGGGACACTGAAGCTCTCTTT. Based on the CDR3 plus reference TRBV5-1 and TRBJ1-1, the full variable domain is KAGVTQTPRYLIKTRGQQVTLSCSPISGHRSVSWYQQTPGQGLQFLFEYFSETQRNKGNFPGRFSGRQFSNSRSEMNVSTLELGDSALYLCASSKRRDTEALFGQGTRLTVV.

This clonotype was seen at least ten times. The CDR3 DNA reads as TGCAGTGCTAGAAGGGACAGGGGAAAGACCCAGTACTTC. Its protein product is CSARRDRGKTQYF. This chain uses TRBV20-1 with TRBJ2-5; 10 positions agree with TRBD1. The ends lost 2 bases at V and 6 bases at J; junction bases unmatched: 3. The germline gives CDR1 DFQATT, CDR2 SNEGSKA (reference sequence). This CDR3 has 13 amino acids.

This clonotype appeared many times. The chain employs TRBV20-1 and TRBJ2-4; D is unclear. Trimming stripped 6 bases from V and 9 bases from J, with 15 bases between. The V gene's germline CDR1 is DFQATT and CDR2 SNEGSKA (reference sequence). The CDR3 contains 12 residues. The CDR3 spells CSAPVRAGIQYF. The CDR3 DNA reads TGCAGTGCCCCCGTACGGGCTGGCATTCAGTACTTC.

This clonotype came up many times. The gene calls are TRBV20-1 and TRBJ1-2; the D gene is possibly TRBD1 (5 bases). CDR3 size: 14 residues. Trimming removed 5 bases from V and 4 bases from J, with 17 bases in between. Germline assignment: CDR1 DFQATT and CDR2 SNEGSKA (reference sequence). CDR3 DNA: TGCAGTGCTTACTTACTTCGGGGCTCCTATGGCTACACCTTC. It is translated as CSAYLLRGSYGYTF.

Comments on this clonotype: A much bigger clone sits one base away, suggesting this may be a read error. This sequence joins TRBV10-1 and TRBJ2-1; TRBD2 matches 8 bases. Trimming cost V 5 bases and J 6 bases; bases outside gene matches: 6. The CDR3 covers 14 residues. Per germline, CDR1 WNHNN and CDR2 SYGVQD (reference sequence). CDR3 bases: TGCGCCAGCAGTCGTAGCGGGGTTTTCAATGAGCAGTTCTTC. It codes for CASSRSGVFNEQFF.

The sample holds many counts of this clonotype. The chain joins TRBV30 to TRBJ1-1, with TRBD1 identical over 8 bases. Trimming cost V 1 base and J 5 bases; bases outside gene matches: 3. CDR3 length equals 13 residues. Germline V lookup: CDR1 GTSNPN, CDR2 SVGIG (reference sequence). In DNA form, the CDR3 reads TGTGCCTGGAGTGGACAGGGGAGGACTGAAGCTTTCTTT. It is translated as CAWSGQGRTEAFF.

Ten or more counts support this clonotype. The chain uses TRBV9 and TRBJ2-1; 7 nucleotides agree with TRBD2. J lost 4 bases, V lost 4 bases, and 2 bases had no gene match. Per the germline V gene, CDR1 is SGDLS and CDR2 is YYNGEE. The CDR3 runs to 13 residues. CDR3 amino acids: CASSPRGYNEQFF. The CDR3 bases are TGTGCCAGCAGCCCGCGGGGGTACAATGAGCAGTTCTTC.

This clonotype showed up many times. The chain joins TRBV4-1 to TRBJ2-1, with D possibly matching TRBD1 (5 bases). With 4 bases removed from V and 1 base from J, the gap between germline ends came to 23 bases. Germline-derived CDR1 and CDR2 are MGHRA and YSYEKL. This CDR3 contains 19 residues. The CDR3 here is CASSPQPEDRFRSYNEQFF. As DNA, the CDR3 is TGCGCCAGCAGCCCCCAACCCGAAGACAGATTTCGGTCCTACAATGAGCAGTTCTTC.

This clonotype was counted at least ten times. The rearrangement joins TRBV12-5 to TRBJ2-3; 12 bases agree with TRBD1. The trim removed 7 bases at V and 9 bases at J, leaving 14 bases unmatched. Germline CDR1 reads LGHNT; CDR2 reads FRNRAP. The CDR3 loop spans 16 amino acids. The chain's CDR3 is CASASGDRGRVDTQYF. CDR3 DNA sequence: TGTGCTAGTGCGTCAGGGGACAGGGGGCGCGTAGACACGCAGTATTTT.

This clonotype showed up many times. The CDR3 reads CASSRGDLRSREQYF. DNA for the CDR3: TGTGCCAGCAGCCGCGGCGACTTACGATCTCGGGAGCAGTACTTC. The chain carries TRBV3-1 and TRBJ2-7; D is uncertain. Germline V CDR1 and CDR2: LGHDT, YNNKEL (reference sequence). There are 15 residues in the CDR3. Trimming cost V 4 bases and J 7 bases, with 20 bases left between them.

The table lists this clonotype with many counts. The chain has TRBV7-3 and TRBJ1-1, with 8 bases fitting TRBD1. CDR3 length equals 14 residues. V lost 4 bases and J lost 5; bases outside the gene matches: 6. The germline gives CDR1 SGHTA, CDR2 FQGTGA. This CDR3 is CASSSGQGHTEAFF. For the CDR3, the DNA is TGTGCCAGCAGCTCCGGACAGGGACATACTGAAGCTTTCTTT.

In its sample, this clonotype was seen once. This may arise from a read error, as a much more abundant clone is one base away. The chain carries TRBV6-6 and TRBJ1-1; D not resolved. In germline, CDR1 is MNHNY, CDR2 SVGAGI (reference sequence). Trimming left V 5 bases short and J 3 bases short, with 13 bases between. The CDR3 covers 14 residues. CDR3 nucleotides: TGTGCCAGCAGTCCGTCGGAAAGGGACACTGAAGCTTTCTTT. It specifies CASSPSERDTEAFF.

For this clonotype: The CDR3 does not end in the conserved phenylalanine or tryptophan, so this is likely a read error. CDR3 amino acids: CATSDTLGQGHFNEQFL. In DNA, the CDR3 is TGTGCCACCAGTGATACTTTGGGACAGGGACACTTCAATGAGCAGTTCCTC. The rearrangement joins TRBV24-1 to TRBJ2-1; 9 bases match TRBD1. After removal of 3 bases from V and 6 bases from J, the junction contained 11 bases not matched to a gene. Germline CDR1 and CDR2: KGHDR and SFDVKD. The CDR3 length is 17 residues.

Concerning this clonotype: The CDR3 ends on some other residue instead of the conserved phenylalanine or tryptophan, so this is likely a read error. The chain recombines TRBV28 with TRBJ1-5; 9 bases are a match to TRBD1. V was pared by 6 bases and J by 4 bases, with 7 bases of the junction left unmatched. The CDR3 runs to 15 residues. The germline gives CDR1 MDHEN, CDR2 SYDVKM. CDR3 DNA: TGTGCCAGCAGAACCGGGACAGGGCGGAATCAGCCCCAGCATTAC. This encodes CASRTGTGRNQPQHY.